This T cell receptor beta chain was captured by sequencing in a study of T-cell memory formation after mild COVID-19. Study-level points and caveats: CD4+ contracting clones were mainly CM and EM; CD8+ ones, EMRA. Day 15 to 85 contracting clones showed balanced CD4/CD8; day 15 to 37 expanders favored CD4+. Clonal second-wave expansions that peaked on day 37 had unconfirmed SARS-CoV-2 specificity.

TCRalpha and TCRbeta libraries used 5'RACE with constant-segment primers and UMIs. Each CDR3 protein is one row after TCRdb ran MiXCR on the 5' RACE reads. Of approximately 300,000 distinct CDR3 sequences in the sample, roughly 15% were seen once. The CDR3 sequence is 12 residues long. Germline V lookup: CDR1 MGHDK, CDR2 SYGVNS. Trimming shortened V by 0 bases and J by 10 bases, and 6 bases separated the two germline ends. This clonotype was seen more than once but under ten times. The target antigen is unknown. Input material: PBMCs or a T cell subset sorted from them (not recorded which). This receptor was obtained from a man aged 18 to 30 who had mild COVID-19 (a few samples of this study predate the infection). Cell type and time point are not known. The chain recombines TRBV25-1 with TRBJ1-4; the D is unclear. DNA of the CDR3: TGTGCCAGCAGTGAATATCGTGGAAAACTGTTTTTT. Residues: CASSEYRGKLFF.